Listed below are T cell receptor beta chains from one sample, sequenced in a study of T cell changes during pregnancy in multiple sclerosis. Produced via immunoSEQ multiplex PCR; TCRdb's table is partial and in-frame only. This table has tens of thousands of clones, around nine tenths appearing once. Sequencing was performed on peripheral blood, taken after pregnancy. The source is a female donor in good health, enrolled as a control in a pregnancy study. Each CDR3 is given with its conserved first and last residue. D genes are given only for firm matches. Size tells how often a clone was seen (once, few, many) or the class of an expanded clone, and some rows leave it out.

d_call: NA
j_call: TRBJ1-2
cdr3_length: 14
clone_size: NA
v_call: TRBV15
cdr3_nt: TGTGCCACCAGCGGACTAGACAGTGGCTATGGCTACACCTTC
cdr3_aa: CATSGLDSGYGYTF

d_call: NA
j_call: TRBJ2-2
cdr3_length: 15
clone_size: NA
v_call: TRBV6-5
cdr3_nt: TGTGCCAGCAGTTACTCCCTCTTGTACACCGGGGAGCTGTTTTTT
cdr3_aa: CASSYSLLYTGELFF

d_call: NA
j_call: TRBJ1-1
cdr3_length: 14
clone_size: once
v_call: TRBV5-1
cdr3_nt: TGCGCCAGCAGCTTAGCGACAGCAAACACTGAAGCTTTCTTT
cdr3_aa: CASSLATANTEAFF

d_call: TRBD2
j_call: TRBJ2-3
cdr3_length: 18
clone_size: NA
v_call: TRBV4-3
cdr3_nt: TGCGCCAGCAGCCAACAAGATGGGCTAGCGGGAGGTACAGATACGCAGTATTTT
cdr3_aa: CASSQQDGLAGGTDTQYF

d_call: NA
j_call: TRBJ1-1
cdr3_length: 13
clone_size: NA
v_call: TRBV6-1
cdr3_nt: TGTGCCAGCAGCAGGGTCGTTGGGACTGAAGCTTTCTTT
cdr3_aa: CASSRVVGTEAFF

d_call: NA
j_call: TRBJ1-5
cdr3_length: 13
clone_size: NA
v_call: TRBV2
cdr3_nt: TGTGCCAGCAGGGGCAGGGACAATCAGCCCCAGCATTTT
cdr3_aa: CASRGRDNQPQHF

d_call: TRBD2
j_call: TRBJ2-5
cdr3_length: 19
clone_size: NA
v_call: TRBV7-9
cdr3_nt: TGTGCCAGCAGCTCGTCCGGGACTAGCGGGGGCCTATACCAAGAGACCCAGTACTTC
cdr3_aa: CASSSSGTSGGLYQETQYF

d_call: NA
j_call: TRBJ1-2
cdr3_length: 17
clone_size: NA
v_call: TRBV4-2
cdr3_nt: TGTGCCAGCAGCCAAGGGAACACGGGGGGCGCTAACTATGGCTACACCTTC
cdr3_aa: CASSQGNTGGANYGYTF

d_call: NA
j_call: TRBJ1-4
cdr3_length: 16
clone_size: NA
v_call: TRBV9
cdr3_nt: TGTGCCAGCAGCGTCCTCGGGGGGGGTCAGGGTGAAAAACTGTTTTTT
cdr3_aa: CASSVLGGGQGEKLFF

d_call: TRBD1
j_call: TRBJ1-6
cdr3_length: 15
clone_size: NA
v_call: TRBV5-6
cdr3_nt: TGTGCCAGCAGCTCGGGACAGTTACCTAATTCACCCCTCCACTTT
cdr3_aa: CASSSGQLPNSPLHF

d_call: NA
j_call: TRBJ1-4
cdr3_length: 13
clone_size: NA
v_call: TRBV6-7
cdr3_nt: TGTGCCAGATGGGGGGAGGATAATGAAAAACTGTTTTTT
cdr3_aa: CARWGEDNEKLFF

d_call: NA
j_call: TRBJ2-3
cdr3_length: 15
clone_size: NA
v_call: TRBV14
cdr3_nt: TGTGCCAGGAGACCGAAACTAGCTAGCACAGATACGCAGTATTTT
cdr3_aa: CARRPKLASTDTQYF

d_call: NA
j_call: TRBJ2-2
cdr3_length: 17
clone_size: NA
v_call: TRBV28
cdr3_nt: TGTGCCAGCAGACTACACCGGTATTCTACTAACACCGGGGAGCTGTTTTTT
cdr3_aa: CASRLHRYSTNTGELFF

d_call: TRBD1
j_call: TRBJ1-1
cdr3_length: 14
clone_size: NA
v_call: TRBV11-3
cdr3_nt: TGTGCCAGCAGTCTTGGCAGGGGGCACACTGAAGCTTTCTTT
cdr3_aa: CASSLGRGHTEAFF

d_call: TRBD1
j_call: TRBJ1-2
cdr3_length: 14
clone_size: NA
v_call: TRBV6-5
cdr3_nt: TGTGCCAGCACCCGGGGACAGGGTAACTATGGCTACACCTTC
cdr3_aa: CASTRGQGNYGYTF

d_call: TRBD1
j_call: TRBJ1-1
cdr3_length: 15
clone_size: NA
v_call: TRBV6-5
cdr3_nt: TGTGCCAGCAGTACAGGGACAGGGGGGCTAGAAGAAGCTTTCTTT
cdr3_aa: CASSTGTGGLEEAFF

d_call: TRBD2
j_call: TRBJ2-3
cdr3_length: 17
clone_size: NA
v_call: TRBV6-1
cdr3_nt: TGTGCCAGCAGTGAAGTCGGGACTAGCGATGAGGGAGATACGCAGTATTTT
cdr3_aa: CASSEVGTSDEGDTQYF

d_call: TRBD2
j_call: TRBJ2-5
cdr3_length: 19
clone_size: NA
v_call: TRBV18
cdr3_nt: TGTGCCAGCTCACCTCTACAATGGGGCACGACTAGCCGAAAAGAGACCCAGTACTTC
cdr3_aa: CASSPLQWGTTSRKETQYF

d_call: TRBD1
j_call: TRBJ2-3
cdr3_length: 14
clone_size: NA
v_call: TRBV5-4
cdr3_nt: TGTGCCAGCAGCGCAGACAGGGGGCAGGGGTGGCAGTATTTT
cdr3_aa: CASSADRGQGWQYF

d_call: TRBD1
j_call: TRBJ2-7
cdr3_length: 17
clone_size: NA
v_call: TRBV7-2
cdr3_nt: TGTGCCAGCAGCTTAGACAGGGGAGCGTGGACCCCCTACGAGCAGTACTTC
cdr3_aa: CASSLDRGAWTPYEQYF

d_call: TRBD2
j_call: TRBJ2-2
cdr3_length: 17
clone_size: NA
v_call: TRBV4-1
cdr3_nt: TGCGCCAGCAGCCGGGGGTGGGCGGGAGCGGGCACCGGGGAGCTGTTTTTT
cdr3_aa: CASSRGWAGAGTGELFF

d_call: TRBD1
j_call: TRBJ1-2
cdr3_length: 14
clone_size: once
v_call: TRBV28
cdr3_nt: TGTGCCAGCAGTCCAGGGACAGGGGGCCTTGGCTACACCTTC
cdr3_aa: CASSPGTGGLGYTF

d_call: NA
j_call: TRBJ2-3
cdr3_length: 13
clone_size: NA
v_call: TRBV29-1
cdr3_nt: TGCAGCTTGGTGTGGGGCCCCACAGATACGCAGTATTTT
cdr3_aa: CSLVWGPTDTQYF

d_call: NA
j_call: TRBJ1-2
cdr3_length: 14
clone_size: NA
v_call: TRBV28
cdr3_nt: TGTGCCAGCAGCTCAAGGGGTGTAAACTATGGCTACACCTTC
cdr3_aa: CASSSRGVNYGYTF

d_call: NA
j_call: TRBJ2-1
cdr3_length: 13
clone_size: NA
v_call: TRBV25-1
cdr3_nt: TGTGCCAGCAGTGCTGGACTCTTCAATGAGCAGTTCTTC
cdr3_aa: CASSAGLFNEQFF

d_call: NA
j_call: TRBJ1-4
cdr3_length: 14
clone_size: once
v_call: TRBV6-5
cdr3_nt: TGTGCCAGCAGTTACCGCAGGGAGGGTGAAAAACTGTTTTTT
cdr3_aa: CASSYRREGEKLFF

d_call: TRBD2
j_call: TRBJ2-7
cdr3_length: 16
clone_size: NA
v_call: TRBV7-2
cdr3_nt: TGTGCCAGCAGCTTAGTTTTTAGCGGGGCCCCCTACGAGCAGTACTTC
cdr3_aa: CASSLVFSGAPYEQYF

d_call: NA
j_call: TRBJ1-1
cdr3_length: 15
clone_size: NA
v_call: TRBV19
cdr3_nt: TGTGCCAGTAGTCCCCGTGACAGCAGGAACACTGAAGCTTTCTTT
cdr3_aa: CASSPRDSRNTEAFF

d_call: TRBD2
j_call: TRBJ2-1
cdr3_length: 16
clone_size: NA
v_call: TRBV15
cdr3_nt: TGTGCCACCAGCAGATCGGAACTAGCGGGGGTGGATGAGCAGTTCTTC
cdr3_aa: CATSRSELAGVDEQFF

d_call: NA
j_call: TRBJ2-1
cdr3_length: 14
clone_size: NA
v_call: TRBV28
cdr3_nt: TGTGCCAGCAGTCTTGGGACTGTAGTCAATGAGCAGTTCTTC
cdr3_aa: CASSLGTVVNEQFF

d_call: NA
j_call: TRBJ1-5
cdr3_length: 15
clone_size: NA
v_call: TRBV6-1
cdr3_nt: TGTGCCAGCAGGCCCGGGACATCGGTCAATCAGCCCCAGCATTTT
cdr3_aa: CASRPGTSVNQPQHF

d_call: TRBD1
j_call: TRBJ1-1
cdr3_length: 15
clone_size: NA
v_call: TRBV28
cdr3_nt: TGTGCCAGCAGTATGCAAGGGGGCAGGACCACTGAAGCTTTCTTT
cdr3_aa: CASSMQGGRTTEAFF

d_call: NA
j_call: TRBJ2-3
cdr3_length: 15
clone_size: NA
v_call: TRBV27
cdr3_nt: TGTGCCAGCAGTGGGTCGGGAGACCCCACAGATACGCAGTATTTT
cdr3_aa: CASSGSGDPTDTQYF

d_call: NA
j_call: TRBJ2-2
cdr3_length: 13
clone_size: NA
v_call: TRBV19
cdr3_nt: TGTGCCATCATCGGGACTTCCACCGGGGAGCTGTTTTTT
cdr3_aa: CAIIGTSTGELFF

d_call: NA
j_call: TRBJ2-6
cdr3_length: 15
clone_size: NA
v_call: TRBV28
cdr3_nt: TGTGCCAGCAGTTTATTCCGCTCTGGGGCCAACGTCCTGACTTTC
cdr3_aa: CASSLFRSGANVLTF

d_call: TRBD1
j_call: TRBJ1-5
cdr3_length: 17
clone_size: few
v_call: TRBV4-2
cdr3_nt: TGTGCCAGCAGCCAACCACTCGGACAGGGCGTGAAGCAGCCCCAGCATTTT
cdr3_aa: CASSQPLGQGVKQPQHF

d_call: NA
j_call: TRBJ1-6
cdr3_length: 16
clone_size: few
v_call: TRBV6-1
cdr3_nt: TGTGCCAGCAGTGTTTTTAGAAACTCCTATAATTCACCCCTCCACTTT
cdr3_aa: CASSVFRNSYNSPLHF

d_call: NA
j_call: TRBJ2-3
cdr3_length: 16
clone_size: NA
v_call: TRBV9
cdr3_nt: TGTGCCAGCAGCGTAGATAGCGGATCTAGCACAGATACGCAGTATTTT
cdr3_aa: CASSVDSGSSTDTQYF

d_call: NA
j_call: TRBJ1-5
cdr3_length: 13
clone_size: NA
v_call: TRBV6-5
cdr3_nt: TGTGCCAGCCGCCTGAACATTCATCAGCCCCAGCATTTT
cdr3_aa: CASRLNIHQPQHF

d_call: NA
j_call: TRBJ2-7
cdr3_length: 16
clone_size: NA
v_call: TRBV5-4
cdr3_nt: TGTGCCAGCAGCGGGTACGGGGGACGCGGGAACTACGAGCAGTACTTC
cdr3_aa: CASSGYGGRGNYEQYF

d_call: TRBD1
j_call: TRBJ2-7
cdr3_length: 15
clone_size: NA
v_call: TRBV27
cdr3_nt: TGTGCCAGCAGGCCCTCCGGACAGGGTCGGGGAGAGCAGTACTTC
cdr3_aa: CASRPSGQGRGEQYF

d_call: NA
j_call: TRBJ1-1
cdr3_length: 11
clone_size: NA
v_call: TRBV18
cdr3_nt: TGTGCCAGCTCACCCGGCACTGAAGCTTTCTTT
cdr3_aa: CASSPGTEAFF

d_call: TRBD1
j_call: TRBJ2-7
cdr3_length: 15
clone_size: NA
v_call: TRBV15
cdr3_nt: TGTGCCACCAGCAGAGGCAGGGGGCCCTACTACGAGCAGTACTTC
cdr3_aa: CATSRGRGPYYEQYF

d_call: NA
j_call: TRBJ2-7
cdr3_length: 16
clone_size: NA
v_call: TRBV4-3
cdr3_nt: TGCGCCAGCAGCCAAAGGTCGCCAGGGGTCTTTCAAGAGCAGTACTTC
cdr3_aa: CASSQRSPGVFQEQYF

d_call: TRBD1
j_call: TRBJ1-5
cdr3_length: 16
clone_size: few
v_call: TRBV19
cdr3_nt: TGTGCCAGTAGTCGTCCCGGGACAGGGGGCGGTCAGCCCCAGCATTTT
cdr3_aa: CASSRPGTGGGQPQHF

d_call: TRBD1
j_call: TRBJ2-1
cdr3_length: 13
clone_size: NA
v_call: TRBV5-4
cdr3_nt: TGTGCCAGCAGCGGGACAGGTTACAATGAGCAGTTCTTC
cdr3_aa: CASSGTGYNEQFF

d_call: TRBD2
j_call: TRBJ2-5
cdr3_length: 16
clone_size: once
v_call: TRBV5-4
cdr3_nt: TGTGCCAGCAGCTTGGAACTAGCGGGGGGTGGTGAGACCCAGTACTTC
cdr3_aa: CASSLELAGGGETQYF

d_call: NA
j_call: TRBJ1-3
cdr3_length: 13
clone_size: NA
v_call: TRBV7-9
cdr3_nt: TGTGCCAGCAGTGCGGAGGCTGGAAACACCATATATTTT
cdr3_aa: CASSAEAGNTIYF

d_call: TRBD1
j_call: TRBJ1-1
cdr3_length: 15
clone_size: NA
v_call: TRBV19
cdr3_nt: TGTGCCAGTAGGCCCCCGACAGGGGGCGAGACTGAAGCTTTCTTT
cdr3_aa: CASRPPTGGETEAFF

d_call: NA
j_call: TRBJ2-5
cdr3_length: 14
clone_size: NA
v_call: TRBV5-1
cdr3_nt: TGCGCCAGCATGATCGTAGGGGTGGGAGAGACCCAGTACTTC
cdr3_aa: CASMIVGVGETQYF

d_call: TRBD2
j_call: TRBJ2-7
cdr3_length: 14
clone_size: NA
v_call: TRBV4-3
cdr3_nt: TGCGCCAGCAGCCAAGCGTTAGCGGGGTACGAGCAGTACTTC
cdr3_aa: CASSQALAGYEQYF

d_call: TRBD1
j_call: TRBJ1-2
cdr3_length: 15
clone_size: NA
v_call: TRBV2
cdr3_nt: TGTGCCAGCAGTCCCGAGACAGGGGGACGGAATGGCTACACCTTC
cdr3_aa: CASSPETGGRNGYTF

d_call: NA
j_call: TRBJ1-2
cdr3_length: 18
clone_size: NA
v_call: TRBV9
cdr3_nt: TGTGCCAGCAGCGTTACCCTTTTAGGACAGTTCTCCGACTATGGCTACACCTTC
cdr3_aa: CASSVTLLGQFSDYGYTF

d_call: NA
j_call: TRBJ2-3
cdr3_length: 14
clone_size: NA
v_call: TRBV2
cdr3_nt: TGTGCCAGCAGTGCTACCCGGAGCACAGATACGCAGTATTTT
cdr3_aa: CASSATRSTDTQYF

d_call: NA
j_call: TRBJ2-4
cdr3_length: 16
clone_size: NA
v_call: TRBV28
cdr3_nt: TGTGCCAGCAGTTATCCGTGGCAGGGAGCCAAAAACATTCAGTACTTC
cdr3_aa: CASSYPWQGAKNIQYF

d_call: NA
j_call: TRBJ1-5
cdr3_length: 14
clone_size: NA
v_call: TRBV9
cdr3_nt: TGTGCCAGCAGCGCTGGGGGCTTGAATCAGCCCCAGCATTTT
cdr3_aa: CASSAGGLNQPQHF